This T cell receptor beta chain was recorded in a study of cytomegalovirus exposure and HLA in healthy donors. The CDR3 sequence is 15 residues long. Trimming stripped 0 bases from V and 2 bases from J, with 10 bases between. Germline assignment: CDR1 MNHNS and CDR2 SASEGT. General study results and limits: Cytomegalovirus status was reportedly diagnosed by the classifier with high sensitivity and specificity.

13 Jbeta primers and 60 Vbeta primers were used for the PCR. The protocol was immunoSEQ multiplex PCR, while the TCRdb copy is restricted to in-frame clones and leaves out a portion. The sample carries over 150,000 clones, around 80% recorded once. Points on this clone: Its specificity is unknown.

The chain recombines TRBV6-1 with TRBJ1-2; weak D call: TRBD1 (6 bases). Material for sequencing was PBMCs. The sequence was collected from a man in his forties or fifties in good health and CMV-seronegative. The CDR3 nucleotides are TGTGCCAGCAGTGAAGCCTCAGGGGCCAACTATGGCTACACCTTC. Encoded protein: CASSEASGANYGYTF.